This is a list of T cell receptor beta chains from one sample in a study of blood T cell repertoires in COVID-19. The method was immunoSEQ multiplex PCR; TCRdb's version includes in-frame clones alone and lacks a portion of them. The table records about 120,000 clones, about 89% of them present only once. Sequencing used peripheral blood. All receptors come from a woman in her 70s with acute or convalescent COVID-19. Both conserved end residues are part of each CDR3. D genes are given only for firm matches. Size is stated for part of the rows, as once, few or many counts, or as a class when the clone is expanded.

TRBJ1-2	TRBD1	TRBV7-6	-	TGTGCCAGCAGCTTAACCACAGGGGGCGAAAGCTATGGCTACACCTTC	CASSLTTGGESYGYTF
TRBJ1-6	TRBD1	TRBV2	-	TGTGCCAGCAGCGGACAGGGACATTCACCCCTCCACTTT	CASSGQGHSPLHF
TRBJ1-5	-	TRBV29-1	-	TGCAGCGCACGGGACAATAATCAGCCCCAGCATTTT	CSARDNNQPQHF
TRBJ2-5	-	TRBV2	-	TGTGCCAGCCAACTAGTCGCCCAGTACTTC	CASQLVAQYF
TRBJ1-1	TRBD1	TRBV12-3/TRBV12-4	-	TGTGCCAGCAGCTTGACAGGGGTCACTGAAGCTTTCTTT	CASSLTGVTEAFF
TRBJ2-3	TRBD2	TRBV2	-	TGTGCCAGCAGTGAAAGAGCGGGGTCCACAGATACGCAGTATTTT	CASSERAGSTDTQYF
TRBJ2-1	TRBD2	TRBV10-2	-	TGCGCCAGCAGCCCCGGGACTAGCGGGGCAGAGCAGTTCTTC	CASSPGTSGAEQFF
TRBJ2-5	TRBD1	TRBV5-4	-	TGTGCCAGCAGCGGCCAGGGGGCGGTGGAGACCCAGTACTTC	CASSGQGAVETQYF
TRBJ2-7	-	TRBV27	-	TGTGCCAGCAGATCGCCCTGGGGGCAGGGTGCCTACGAGCAGTACTTC	CASRSPWGQGAYEQYF
TRBJ1-4	-	TRBV9	-	TGTGCCAGCAGCGTGGGCCCGAGACAGAATGAAAAACTGTTTTTT	CASSVGPRQNEKLFF
TRBJ2-7	-	TRBV5-1	-	TGCGCCAGCAGCGCAGGCGAAAGCTCCTACGAGCAGTACTTC	CASSAGESSYEQYF
TRBJ1-1	TRBD1	TRBV2	once	TGTGCCAGCAGGCCGGGACAGGGGATGAACACTGAAGCTTTCTTT	CASRPGQGMNTEAFF
TRBJ1-4	-	TRBV28	-	TGTGCCAGCAGGTTGACAGGATTTTATGAAAAACTGTTTTTT	CASRLTGFYEKLFF
TRBJ1-2	TRBD1	TRBV5-4	-	TGTGCCAGCAGCTACGACAGGGGGCGCTCAGGGGTCGATGGCTACACCTTC	CASSYDRGRSGVDGYTF
TRBJ1-1	TRBD1	TRBV27	-	TGTGCCAGCAGCCTGACAGGGTTGAACACTGAAGCTTTCTTT	CASSLTGLNTEAFF
TRBJ1-2	-	TRBV5-3	-	TGTGCCAGAAGCTTATTGCCGCGAACTAACTATGGCTACACCTTC	CARSLLPRTNYGYTF
TRBJ2-7	TRBD1	TRBV7-9	-	TGTGCCAGCAGCTTAGGGGACAGGTACGAGCAGTACTTC	CASSLGDRYEQYF
TRBJ1-2	TRBD1	TRBV7-8	-	TGTGCCAGCACCACGGCGGGACAGGGGTATGGCTACACCTTC	CASTTAGQGYGYTF
TRBJ2-2	-	TRBV4-2	-	TGTGCCAGCAGCCAAGTCCTAAAGGCGGGGTGGGGTCAGAACACCGGGGAGCTGTTTTTT	CASSQVLKAGWGQNTGELFF
TRBJ1-2	TRBD1	TRBV19	-	TGTGCCAGTAGGATGACAGGGACCTATGGCTACACCTTC	CASRMTGTYGYTF
TRBJ2-1	TRBD1	TRBV7-9	-	TGTTCCGGGACAGGGGCCTACAATGAGCAGTTCTTC	CSGTGAYNEQFF
TRBJ2-1	-	TRBV6-6	-	TGTGCCAGCAGTCCTCCTTACAATGAGCAGTTCTTC	CASSPPYNEQFF
TRBJ1-2	TRBD1	TRBV5-6	-	TGTGCCAGCAGCTTGGGGGGACAGGGTGGCTATGGCTACACCTTC	CASSLGGQGGYGYTF
TRBJ2-6	-	TRBV2	-	TGTGCCAGCAGTGCCCAGGGGTCTGGGGCCAACGTCCTGACTTTC	CASSAQGSGANVLTF
TRBJ1-5	TRBD1	TRBV19	-	TGTGCCAGCCTGACAGGGGGCTTTGGCAATCAGCCCCAGCATTTT	CASLTGGFGNQPQHF
TRBJ1-4	TRBD1	TRBV9	-	TGTGCCAGCAGCAACACCGGGACAGGCAATGAAAAACTGTTTTTT	CASSNTGTGNEKLFF
TRBJ2-3	-	TRBV24-1	-	TGTGCCACCAGTGATCGAAAGGACAGTAGCACAGATACGCAGTATTTT	CATSDRKDSSTDTQYF
TRBJ2-7	TRBD2	TRBV10-3	-	TGTGCCATCAGCCAACTAGCGGGCCCTACTGGGGAGCAGTACTTC	CAISQLAGPTGEQYF
TRBJ1-6	TRBD1	TRBV3-1/TRBV3-2	-	TGTGCCAGCAGCCAGGGGACAGAGTCACCCCTCCACTTT	CASSQGTESPLHF
TRBJ1-1	-	TRBV14	-	TGTGCCAGCAGCCAAGTGGACAGCAACACTGAAGCTTTCTTT	CASSQVDSNTEAFF
TRBJ2-5	TRBD2	TRBV6-5	-	TGTGCCAGCAGTTACTCTAGCGGGGGGAAAGAGACCCAGTACTTC	CASSYSSGGKETQYF
TRBJ2-1	TRBD1	TRBV11-3	-	TGTGCCAGCAGCAGAAGGGACAGGGTCAATGAGCAGTTCTTC	CASSRRDRVNEQFF
TRBJ1-4	-	TRBV5-1	-	TGCGCCAGCAGCTTGAGGGGATCAACTAATGAAAAACTGTTTTTT	CASSLRGSTNEKLFF
TRBJ1-5	-	TRBV5-5	-	TGTGCCAGCAGCTTGGCTCAGGCGGGGGAGGAGGCTCAGCCCCAGCATTTT	CASSLAQAGEEAQPQHF
TRBJ2-7	TRBD1	TRBV28	-	TGTGCCAGCAGTCCCGGGACAGGGGCTCCCGAGCAGTACTTC	CASSPGTGAPEQYF
TRBJ2-5	TRBD2	TRBV2	once	TGTGCCAGCAGTGAAGCTCTCGCTAGCGGCCAAGAGACCCAGTACTTC	CASSEALASGQETQYF
TRBJ2-1	-	TRBV5-1	few	TGCGCCAGCAGCACGGGGACAAATCCGCGGAATGAGCAGTTCTTC	CASSTGTNPRNEQFF
TRBJ1-3	-	TRBV19	-	TGTGCCAGTAGCCGACAGAGAACCTCTGGAAACACCATATATTTT	CASSRQRTSGNTIYF
TRBJ2-1	TRBD2	TRBV7-3	few	TGTGCCAGCAGCTACCGGGGGGGCCGGGATGAGCAGTTCTTC	CASSYRGGRDEQFF
TRBJ2-7	-	TRBV5-5	-	TGTGCCAGCAGCCCCCGGGGGGCAGGGGGCCTCGTTTACGAGCAGTACTTC	CASSPRGAGGLVYEQYF
TRBJ2-2	TRBD2	TRBV7-9	-	TGTGCCAGCAGCCACGGACTAGCGGAGAACACCGGGGAGCTGTTTTTT	CASSHGLAENTGELFF
TRBJ1-6	TRBD1	TRBV19	-	TGTGCCAGTAGTGGGACAGGGGGCGGCTCACCCCTCCACTTT	CASSGTGGGSPLHF
TRBJ2-3	-	TRBV5-1	-	TGCGCCAGCAGCTTGGGAGGGGGAAGCACAGATACGCAGTATTTT	CASSLGGGSTDTQYF
TRBJ1-2	TRBD1	TRBV28	few	TGTGCCAGCAGTTTATGGGACAGGGGGCGCCCCTATGGCTACACCTTC	CASSLWDRGRPYGYTF
TRBJ1-2	-	TRBV2	-	TGTGCCAGCACTCCGGACTATGGCTACACCTTC	CASTPDYGYTF
TRBJ1-5	TRBD1	TRBV6-5	-	TGTGCCAGCAGTTACCGACAGGGCCTTAATCAGCCCCAGCATTTT	CASSYRQGLNQPQHF
TRBJ1-2	TRBD1	TRBV29-1	-	TGCAGCGTTGTAAGGACAGGGGTCCGTTATGGCTACACCTTC	CSVVRTGVRYGYTF
TRBJ1-1	-	TRBV3-1/TRBV3-2	-	TGTGCCAGCAGCCAAGACGCCGGGGGGCTAGCGGCTTTCTTT	CASSQDAGGLAAFF
TRBJ1-6	-	TRBV19	-	TGTGCCAGTAGTCCGCTTTTTGCGGGGCATTCACCCCTCCACTTT	CASSPLFAGHSPLHF
TRBJ2-3	-	TRBV28	-	TGTGCCAGCAGAGCCGGGGGTCGAGCAGATACGCAGTATTTT	CASRAGGRADTQYF
TRBJ1-2	-	TRBV3-1/TRBV3-2	-	TGTGCCAGCAGCCCCCCTTCGCAGGGGCGGTATGGCTACACCTTC	CASSPPSQGRYGYTF
TRBJ1-1	TRBD1	TRBV4-1	-	TGCGCCAGCAGCCCGTCAGGGGGTTTGGATCATACTGAAGCTTTCTTT	CASSPSGGLDHTEAFF
TRBJ1-1	-	TRBV6-1	-	TGTGCCAGCAGTTTGACGGGACAAGAAGCTTTCTTT	CASSLTGQEAFF
TRBJ1-2	-	TRBV3-1/TRBV3-2	once	TGTGCCAGCAGCCAAGGGGGCTTCTATGGCTACACCTTC	CASSQGGFYGYTF
TRBJ2-7	-	TRBV11-2	-	TGTGCCAGCGGGGGTTCAGGGGCATATCCGATCTACGAGCAGTACTTC	CASGGSGAYPIYEQYF
TRBJ2-5	TRBD2	TRBV7-8	-	TGTGCCAGCAGCTTACCAGCGGGGGGGTTCCCCCAAGAGACCCAGTACTTC	CASSLPAGGFPQETQYF
TRBJ2-5	-	TRBV3-1/TRBV3-2	-	TGTGCCAGCAGCCAATTCAGACAAGAGACCCAGTACTTC	CASSQFRQETQYF
TRBJ2-2	-	TRBV9	-	TGTGCCAGCAGCGTAGATGGCCGCCGGGAGCTGTTTTTT	CASSVDGRRELFF
TRBJ1-2	TRBD1	TRBV4-1	-	TGCGCCAGCAGCCAACAATTTGGACAGGGCCACTATGGCTACACCTTC	CASSQQFGQGHYGYTF
TRBJ1-2	-	TRBV4-1	-	TGCGCCAGCACTCGTATGGACACAGGCAACTATGGCTACACCTTC	CASTRMDTGNYGYTF